The 24 T cell receptor beta chains reported below all come from one sample, sequenced in a study of T cell responses to AZD1222 COVID-19 vaccine. Sequencing was performed with immunoSEQ multiplex PCR; in TCRdb, only in-frame clones are kept and a portion is missing. The table records tens of thousands of clones, about 90% of them present only once. Here the sequenced sample was peripheral blood, taken on day 0 of AZD1222 vaccination. Receptors were obtained from an adult in good health.

The chain uses TRBV29-1 and TRBJ1-1; D gene ambiguous. The germline V gene encodes CDR1 SQVTM and CDR2 ANQGSEA. Trimming removed 5 bases from V and 1 base from J, with 8 bases in between. The CDR3 totals 12 residues. CDR3 nucleotides: TGCAGCGTTACAACTTGGAACACTGAAGCTTTCTTT. It codes for CSVTTWNTEAFF.

This rearrangement joins TRBV30 to TRBJ1-2, with TRBD1 matching 7 bases. The CDR3 has 17 amino acids. V trimming: 5 bases; J trimming: 4 bases; junction bases outside the gene matches: 19. The germline CDR1 and CDR2 sequences are GTSNPN and SVGIG (reference sequence). The CDR3 nucleotides read TGTGCCTGGGAGGGCCCGACAATAGACAGGGATTCCTATGGCTACACCTTC. Protein sequence: CAWEGPTIDRDSYGYTF.

The J gene is TRBJ1-1, the V gene TRBV7-2; no clear D. Germline V gene data show CDR1 as SGHTA and CDR2 as FQGNSA. Trimming cost V 2 bases and J 6 bases, with 16 bases left between them. The length of the CDR3 is 15 residues. CDR3 sequence (DNA): TGTGCCAGCAGCTTACAATGGGCGGAAAGGGCTGAAGCTTTCTTT. It is translated as CASSLQWAERAEAFF.

V usage is TRBV6-5 and J usage is TRBJ1-4; no definite D call. The CDR3 sequence is 13 residues long. With 8 bases removed from V and 4 bases from J, the gap between germline ends came to 11 bases. The germline CDR1 and CDR2 sequences are MNHEY and SVGAGI. In nucleotides, the CDR3 is TGTGCCAGCTCCAGAGGTTTTAATGAAAAACTGTTTTTT. Protein product: CASSRGFNEKLFF.

The V gene is TRBV5-1, the J gene TRBJ1-2; unclear D gene. Germline V gene data show CDR1 as SGHRS and CDR2 as YFSETQ. The CDR3 loop spans 15 amino acids. V lost 0 bases and J 0 bases, leaving 9 bases between the germline ends. The CDR3 DNA sequence: TGCGCCAGCAGCTTGGCAGATAACTCTAACTATGGCTACACCTTC. Translated: CASSLADNSNYGYTF.

The chain has TRBV24-1 and TRBJ2-3, with 7 nucleotides matching TRBD1. Germline lookup yields CDR1 KGHDR and CDR2 SFDVKD. This CDR3 region has 13 residues. Germline trimming cut 9 bases from V and 2 bases from J; bases unmatched to any gene: 4. The chain's CDR3 is CATQTGATDTQYF. The CDR3 coding sequence is TGTGCCACCCAAACAGGGGCCACAGATACGCAGTATTTT.

The V and J genes are TRBV27 and TRBJ2-3; 7 positions match TRBD2. V was clipped by 2 bases and J by 4 bases; unmatched bases: 6. The CDR3 spans 15 residues. The germline V gene has CDR1 MNHEY and CDR2 SMNVEV (reference sequence). CDR3 in DNA: TGTGCCAGCAGTTTAAGAGCGGGATTCGCAGATACGCAGTATTTT. Protein: CASSLRAGFADTQYF.

V gene TRBV27 combines with J gene TRBJ1-5, with a weak D call TRBD1 (5 bases). Per the germline V gene, CDR1 is MNHEY and CDR2 is SMNVEV (reference sequence). This CDR3 is 16 amino acids long. Trimming took 1 base from V and 5 from J, leaving 15 bases between them. The CDR3 sequence: CASSLYGRELYQPQHF. The CDR3 DNA reads TGTGCCAGCAGTTTATATGGCAGGGAGTTGTATCAGCCCCAGCATTTT.

The chain employs TRBV7-2 and TRBJ2-7; weak D call: TRBD2 (5 bases). V was cut by 3 bases and J by 1 base, with 10 bases left in between. This CDR3 has 14 amino acids. Germline CDR1 reads SGHTA; CDR2 reads FQGNSA. CDR3 nucleotides: TGTGCCAGCAGCTTCGGGGATAGGTCCTACGAGCAGTACTTC. It yields the protein CASSFGDRSYEQYF.

The rearrangement joins TRBV4-1 to TRBJ1-1; TRBD1 matches at 8 bases. Germline V gene data show CDR1 as MGHRA and CDR2 as YSYEKL. V shed 3 bases, J shed 5 bases, and the junction held 2 bases outside the gene matches. This CDR3 has 13 amino acids. In nucleotides, the CDR3 is TGCGCCAGCAGCCAGGGACAGGCTACTGAAGCTTTCTTT. As protein: CASSQGQATEAFF.

This clone was picked up a small number of times. The chain joins TRBV30 to TRBJ1-4; D gene unclear. CDR1 GTSNPN and CDR2 SVGIG come from the germline V gene (reference sequence). The CDR3 is 11 residues long. V lost 2 bases, J lost 10 bases, and 8 bases lay in between. The CDR3 reads CAWSRGVKLFF. The DNA for the CDR3 is TGTGCCTGGAGTCGAGGTGTAAAACTGTTTTTT.

V and J are TRBV6-1 and TRBJ1-2; 9 bases are a match to TRBD1. This CDR3 is built from 16 residues. V lost 6 bases and J lost 4; bases outside the gene matches: 12. Germline V lookup: CDR1 MNHNS, CDR2 SASEGT. The CDR3 here is CASSEMTGGLGYGYTF. The CDR3, as DNA: TGTGCCAGCAGCGAAATGACAGGGGGTTTGGGCTATGGCTACACCTTC.

This sequence joins TRBV28 and TRBJ2-7; 9 positions match TRBD2. Germline V CDR1 and CDR2: MDHEN, SYDVKM. The CDR3 totals 15 residues. The J segment lost 3 bases and the V segment lost 3 bases, leaving 6 bases of the junction unmatched. CDR3 nucleotide sequence: TGTGCCAGCAGTTTCCCAGGACTAGCGAGCTACGAGCAGTACTTC. This codes for CASSFPGLASYEQYF.

V usage is TRBV5-1 and J usage is TRBJ2-7, with 10 bases fitting TRBD2. Germline-derived CDR1 and CDR2 are SGHRS and YFSETQ. CDR3 size: 15 residues. V dropped 0 bases and J dropped 3; count of bases not matched to a gene: 3. CDR3 nucleotides: TGCGCCAGCAGCTTGGTAGCGGGGGGTTTCTACGAGCAGTACTTC. It encodes CASSLVAGGFYEQYF.

The chain recombines TRBV28 with TRBJ2-3; 8 bases agree with TRBD2. V lost 10 bases, J lost 9 bases, and 12 bases stayed unmatched. This CDR3 has 13 residues. Germline assignment: CDR1 MDHEN and CDR2 SYDVKM. For the CDR3, the DNA is TGTGCCACTCATACGGTGACTAGCGAGACGCAGTATTTT. Amino acids: CATHTVTSETQYF.

The rearrangement joins TRBV19 to TRBJ1-1; 8 positions match TRBD1. V lost 6 bases to trimming and J lost 6 bases; unmatched junction nucleotides: 12. The length of the CDR3 is 15 residues. In germline, CDR1 is LNHDA, CDR2 SQIVND (reference sequence). DNA of the CDR3: TGTGCCAGTAGCCGACAGGGGTGGGTATTGGCTGAAGCTTTCTTT. Encoded protein: CASSRQGWVLAEAFF.

This sequence joins TRBV5-1 and TRBJ2-3, with 7 bases aligning to TRBD1. The CDR3 sequence is 14 residues long. V shed 4 bases, J shed 2 bases, and the junction held 4 bases outside the gene matches. Germline V gene data show CDR1 as SGHRS and CDR2 as YFSETQ. The CDR3 loop reads CASSRDSYTDTQYF. Here the CDR3 DNA reads TGCGCCAGCAGCCGGGACAGTTACACAGATACGCAGTATTTT.

The CDR3: CAWNRAHEQYF. The CDR3 bases are TGTGCCTGGAACAGGGCCCACGAGCAGTACTTC. The chain joins TRBV30 to TRBJ2-7, with D perhaps matching TRBD1 (6 bases). The CDR3 has 11 residues. V was shortened by 4 bases and J by 5 bases, with 9 bases between the two germline ends. The germline V gene encodes CDR1 GTSNPN and CDR2 SVGIG (reference sequence).

This clone was found once. This chain links TRBV7-3 with TRBJ2-1; D is tentatively TRBD1 or TRBD2 (7 bases each). V shed 2 bases and J shed 15 bases, with 11 bases lying between them. This CDR3 region has 11 residues. Germline-derived CDR1 and CDR2 are SGHTA and FQGTGA. The CDR3 coding sequence is TGTGCCAGCAGCTTAGGGAGGGGGCTGTTCTTC. Its protein is CASSLGRGLFF.

The chain carries TRBV18 and TRBJ2-5; D gene ambiguous. The CDR3 covers 15 residues. V shed 3 bases and J shed 0 bases, with 11 bases lying between them. Per the germline V gene, CDR1 is KGHSH and CDR2 is LQKENI. For the CDR3, the DNA is TGTGCCAGCTCACCCGCGACTGGGTACCAAGAGACCCAGTACTTC. It is translated as CASSPATGYQETQYF.

The chain has TRBV4-1 and TRBJ2-5, with D perhaps TRBD1 (6 bases). The V end lost 4 bases, the J end lost 5 bases, and 20 bases lay between the germline ends. CDR1 is MGHRA and CDR2 is YSYEKL in the germline V gene. This CDR3 comprises 16 residues. Here the CDR3 reads CASSPGSQGRIETQYF. The CDR3 region has the DNA TGCGCCAGCAGCCCCGGGTCACAGGGACGCATCGAGACCCAGTACTTC.

The CDR3, as DNA: TGTGCCAGCCTCGCCTTACAGATACCCTACGAGCAGTACTTC. This sequence encodes CASLALQIPYEQYF. The genes are TRBV28 and TRBJ2-7; D gene uncertain. The CDR3 covers 14 residues. Germline V lookup: CDR1 MDHEN, CDR2 SYDVKM. Trimming took 8 bases from V and 2 from J, leaving 16 bases between them.

The genes are TRBV7-2 and TRBJ2-5; D perhaps matches TRBD1 (5 bases). This CDR3 has 12 residues. Trimming cost V 2 bases and J 5 bases, with 6 bases left between them. Germline CDR1 and CDR2: SGHTA and FQGNSA. CDR3 sequence (DNA): TGTGCCAGCAGCTTAAACAGGGAGACCCAGTACTTC. It codes for CASSLNRETQYF.

Note on this clone: One end of the junction varies from germline; a read error may be responsible. The chain uses TRBV4-2 and TRBJ1-5; D not resolved. The CDR3 sequence is 15 residues long. Germline V gene lookup returns CDR1 LGHNA and CDR2 YNFKEQ. The CDR3 coding sequence is TGTGCCAGCAGCCCCTGGCAGGCTAGCGATCAGCCCCAGCATTTT. This translates into CASSPWQASDQPQHF.